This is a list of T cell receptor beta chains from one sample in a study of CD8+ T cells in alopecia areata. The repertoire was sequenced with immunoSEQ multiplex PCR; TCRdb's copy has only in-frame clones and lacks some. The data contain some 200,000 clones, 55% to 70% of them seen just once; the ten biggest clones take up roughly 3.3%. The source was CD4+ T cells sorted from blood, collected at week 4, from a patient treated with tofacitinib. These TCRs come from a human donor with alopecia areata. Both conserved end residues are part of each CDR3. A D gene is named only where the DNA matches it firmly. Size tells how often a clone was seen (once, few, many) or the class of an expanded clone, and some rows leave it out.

cdr3_nt: TGCAGCGGAGCCGGAGGGGAGGGTCAGCCCCAGCATTTT
cdr3_aa: CSGAGGEGQPQHF
d_call: .
j_call: TRBJ1-5
clone_size: .
v_call: TRBV29-1

cdr3_nt: TGTGCCAGCAGCCCCGACAGTCCCGGGGAGCTGTTTTTT
cdr3_aa: CASSPDSPGELFF
d_call: .
j_call: TRBJ2-2
clone_size: .
v_call: TRBV9

cdr3_nt: TGCAGCGTTGCTTCAAACCGGGAAAAACTGTTTTTT
cdr3_aa: CSVASNREKLFF
d_call: .
j_call: TRBJ1-4
clone_size: .
v_call: TRBV29-1

cdr3_nt: TGCGCCAGCAGCCAAGATTGGGGAGGGACACTGTTTTTT
cdr3_aa: CASSQDWGGTLFF
d_call: .
j_call: TRBJ1-4
clone_size: once
v_call: TRBV4-1

cdr3_nt: TGTGCCAGCAGCCCAAAGTCCGGATACAATGAGCAGTTCTTC
cdr3_aa: CASSPKSGYNEQFF
d_call: .
j_call: TRBJ2-1
clone_size: .
v_call: TRBV7-2

cdr3_nt: TGCGCCAGCAGCCCAGGACTGCTCTATGGCTACACCTTC
cdr3_aa: CASSPGLLYGYTF
d_call: .
j_call: TRBJ1-2
clone_size: few
v_call: TRBV5-1

cdr3_nt: TGCGCCAGCAGCCGTGACCATGGGAGCAATCAGCCCCAGCATTTT
cdr3_aa: CASSRDHGSNQPQHF
d_call: .
j_call: TRBJ1-5
clone_size: few
v_call: TRBV5-1

cdr3_nt: TGTGCCAGCAGTGGGTCAGCTAATGAAAAACTGTTTTTT
cdr3_aa: CASSGSANEKLFF
d_call: .
j_call: TRBJ1-4
clone_size: .
v_call: TRBV5-6

cdr3_nt: TGTGCCAGCAGTTATCGCTATAGCGGGGGACAGCAGTTCTTC
cdr3_aa: CASSYRYSGGQQFF
d_call: TRBD2
j_call: TRBJ2-1
clone_size: once
v_call: TRBV6-6

cdr3_nt: TGTGCCAGCAGCTTAGCGGGGGCAGGGGGCGGCACTGAAGCTTTCTTT
cdr3_aa: CASSLAGAGGGTEAFF
d_call: TRBD1
j_call: TRBJ1-1
clone_size: .
v_call: TRBV7-9

cdr3_nt: TGCGCCAGCACCAGAGCCAATTGGGACACTGAAGCTTTCTTT
cdr3_aa: CASTRANWDTEAFF
d_call: .
j_call: TRBJ1-1
clone_size: .
v_call: TRBV4-3

cdr3_nt: TGTGCCAGCAGCAAGACAGGGGAGAATGAAAAACTGTTTTTT
cdr3_aa: CASSKTGENEKLFF
d_call: TRBD1
j_call: TRBJ1-4
clone_size: .
v_call: TRBV2

cdr3_nt: TGTGCCAGCAGCTCGAGCGGTAGCTCCTACGAGCAGTACTTC
cdr3_aa: CASSSSGSSYEQYF
d_call: .
j_call: TRBJ2-7
clone_size: .
v_call: TRBV5-4

cdr3_nt: TGTGCCAGCAGTTACTCGAACAGGGCTAATGAGCAGTTCTTC
cdr3_aa: CASSYSNRANEQFF
d_call: .
j_call: TRBJ2-1
clone_size: .
v_call: TRBV6-5

cdr3_nt: TGTGCCAGCAGTTACGGACAGGGCGGTGGGGCCAACGTCCTGACTTTC
cdr3_aa: CASSYGQGGGANVLTF
d_call: TRBD1
j_call: TRBJ2-6
clone_size: .
v_call: TRBV6-6

cdr3_nt: TGTGCCTGGAGTGTAGGGTTGAACACTGAAGCTTTCTTT
cdr3_aa: CAWSVGLNTEAFF
d_call: .
j_call: TRBJ1-1
clone_size: .
v_call: TRBV30

cdr3_nt: TGCAGCGTTGTGACGGACAGGGTTCATGGCTACACCTTC
cdr3_aa: CSVVTDRVHGYTF
d_call: TRBD1
j_call: TRBJ1-2
clone_size: .
v_call: TRBV29-1

cdr3_nt: TGCGCCAGCAAGGCGGGGGGGCAGGACGGGGAGCTGTTTTTT
cdr3_aa: CASKAGGQDGELFF
d_call: TRBD2
j_call: TRBJ2-2
clone_size: .
v_call: TRBV4-3

cdr3_nt: TGTGCCAGCAGCCAAGAAAGCAGGGCGTACTCTGGAAACACCATATATTTT
cdr3_aa: CASSQESRAYSGNTIYF
d_call: .
j_call: TRBJ1-3
clone_size: .
v_call: TRBV4-2

cdr3_nt: TGCAGCTTACGACAGCCTTTGAAAGAGACCCAGTACTTC
cdr3_aa: CSLRQPLKETQYF
d_call: .
j_call: TRBJ2-5
clone_size: once
v_call: TRBV29-1

cdr3_nt: TGCGCCAGCAGCAGGGACAGGGTTGGCGCCGGGGAGCTGTTTTTT
cdr3_aa: CASSRDRVGAGELFF
d_call: TRBD1
j_call: TRBJ2-2
clone_size: few
v_call: TRBV5-1

cdr3_nt: TGTGCCATCAGTGCGGGATCAAGGGGGAAGGGGAACACTGAAGCTTTCTTT
cdr3_aa: CAISAGSRGKGNTEAFF
d_call: .
j_call: TRBJ1-1
clone_size: .
v_call: TRBV10-3

cdr3_nt: TGTGCCAGCTCGAGTCCGGATGGCTCCTACGAGCAGTACTTC
cdr3_aa: CASSSPDGSYEQYF
d_call: .
j_call: TRBJ2-7
clone_size: .
v_call: TRBV6-5

cdr3_nt: TGCAGCGCTAGCGGGGGGGCCTACAATGAGCAGTTCTTC
cdr3_aa: CSASGGAYNEQFF
d_call: TRBD2
j_call: TRBJ2-1
clone_size: few
v_call: TRBV29-1

cdr3_nt: TGTGCCAGCAGCCCAGGCGGGGGCACTGAAGCTTTCTTT
cdr3_aa: CASSPGGGTEAFF
d_call: .
j_call: TRBJ1-1
clone_size: .
v_call: TRBV7-9

cdr3_nt: TGTGCCACCAGCAGTATCCGTACAGGAACTAGCACAGATACGCAGTATTTT
cdr3_aa: CATSSIRTGTSTDTQYF
d_call: .
j_call: TRBJ2-3
clone_size: .
v_call: TRBV15